The 22 T cell receptor beta chains listed next were all sequenced from one sample in a study of T-cell reconstitution after alpha-beta-depleted transplantation in children. Unique molecular identifiers tagged the TCRbeta library. One entry per CDR3 protein, called by TCRdb with MiXCR from the PCR reads. This table holds about 460,000 distinct CDR3 sequences, about 10% found once. Sample: PBMCs, taken before TCRalphabeta/CD19-depleted stem cell transplant. Source of these receptors: a child aged 2-9 years with inherited bone marrow failure, due to receive a stem cell transplant.

This clonotype was found once. This chain joins TRBV7-2 and TRBJ1-1; D not resolved. The CDR3 is made up of 15 amino acids. CDR1 and CDR2 from the germline V gene are SGHTA and FQGNSA. The germline V and J ends were trimmed by 1 base and 3 bases, with 12 bases remaining between them. The CDR3: CASSLGASRDTEAFF. CDR3 nucleotide sequence: TGTGCCAGCAGCTTAGGGGCTTCTCGGGACACTGAAGCTTTCTTT.

This clonotype was detected ten times or more. CDR3 bases: TGTGCCAGCTCATCCCCGGGACCCTTCTCAAACACTGAAGCTTTCTTT. Encoded protein: CASSSPGPFSNTEAFF. The gene calls are TRBV18 and TRBJ1-1, with D maybe TRBD1 (5 bases). The germline gives CDR1 KGHSH, CDR2 LQKENI. The CDR3 length is 16 residues. V lost 5 bases and J 2 bases, leaving 18 bases between the germline ends.

This clonotype was detected many times. The chain joins TRBV7-9 to TRBJ2-1; D may be TRBD1 or TRBD2 (5 bases each). The germline V gene encodes CDR1 SEHNR and CDR2 FQNEAQ (reference sequence). Trimming stripped 1 base from V and 8 bases from J, with 12 bases between. The CDR3 totals 14 residues. CDR3 region: CASSLVGTGDEQFF. The CDR3 DNA is TGTGCCAGCAGCTTAGTCGGGACGGGCGATGAGCAGTTCTTC.

This clonotype was recorded only once. The junction departs from germline at one end; a sequencing error may be responsible. J is TRBJ1-2 and V is TRBV30; a possible D gene is TRBD1 (6 bases). Germline V CDR1 and CDR2: GTSNPN, SVGIG (reference sequence). CDR3 length: 13 residues. In nucleotides, the CDR3 is TGTGCCTGGAAGGGGGGTCTCGACTATGGCTACAACTTC. It encodes CAWKGGLDYGYNF.

This clonotype was counted many times. This chain links TRBV6-2 or TRBV6-3 with TRBJ2-5; possibly TRBD2 for D (6 bases). Trimming cost V 5 bases and J 4 bases, with 20 bases left between them. The germline gives CDR1 MNHEY, CDR2 SVGEGT. CDR3 length: 16 amino acids. The CDR3 nucleotides read TGTGCCAGCAGTCGCCACGGGACTCCTAGACCAGAGACCCAGTACTTC. Amino acids: CASSRHGTPRPETQYF.

This clonotype has more than one count but fewer than ten. This chain uses TRBV4-3 with TRBJ2-3; 13 nucleotides line up with TRBD2. CDR3 length: 17 residues. V shed 1 base and J 2 bases; nucleotides not matched to a gene: 3. Germline-derived CDR1 and CDR2 are LGHNA and YSLEER. This chain's CDR3 is CASSQGTSGSITDTQYF. CDR3 bases: TGCGCCAGCAGCCAAGGGACTAGCGGGAGTATCACAGATACGCAGTATTTT.

This clonotype was seen ten or more times. The V gene is TRBV27, the J gene TRBJ2-1, with a tentative D call TRBD2 (5 bases). V gave up 2 bases and J gave up 6 bases, with 14 bases separating them. The V gene's germline CDR1 is MNHEY and CDR2 SMNVEV (reference sequence). CDR3 length equals 15 residues. The CDR3 loop is CASSLTRAPPNEQFF. As DNA, the CDR3 is TGTGCCAGCAGTTTAACGAGGGCCCCTCCCAATGAGCAGTTCTTC.

This chain connects TRBV27 to TRBJ2-1, with D perhaps matching TRBD2 (5 bases). Germline V gene lookup returns CDR1 MNHEY and CDR2 SMNVEV (reference sequence). This CDR3 is built from 13 residues. The germline V and J ends were trimmed by 3 bases and 7 bases, with 10 bases remaining between them. As DNA, the CDR3 is TGTGCCAGCAGTTTTTCTAGGGAGAATGAGCAGTTCTTC. This encodes CASSFSRENEQFF.

This clonotype came up many times. The chain links TRBV7-6 to TRBJ2-7, with TRBD2 matching over 9 bases. The V and J ends lost 2 bases and 2 bases, in that order; junction bases with no gene match: 1. Germline CDR1 and CDR2: SGHVS and FNYEAQ. This CDR3 comprises 14 residues. CDR3 protein: CASSLSSGTYEQYF. CDR3 nucleotide sequence: TGTGCCAGCAGCTTATCTAGCGGGACCTACGAGCAGTACTTC.

The V and J genes are TRBV15 and TRBJ2-2, with TRBD1 matching over 9 bases. CDR1 is LNHNV and CDR2 is YYDKDF in the germline V gene (reference sequence). The CDR3 consists of 14 residues. V was pared by 6 bases and J by 5 bases, with 4 bases of the junction left unmatched. The CDR3 DNA is TGTGCCACCAGTCCGGGACAGGGAACCGGGGAGCTGTTTTTT. Residues: CATSPGQGTGELFF. The full variable domain, its missing parts supplied by reference TRBV15 and TRBJ2-2, is DAMVIQNPRYQVTQFGKPVTLSCSQTLNHNVMYWYQQKSSQAPKLLFHYYDKDFNNEADTPDNFQSRRPNTSFCFLDIRSPGLGDTAMYLCATSPGQGTGELFFGEGSRLTVL.

This clonotype occurred many times. V usage is TRBV27 and J usage is TRBJ1-5; the D gene is possibly TRBD1 (6 bases). Germline V lookup: CDR1 MNHEY, CDR2 SMNVEV (reference sequence). Trimming removed 2 bases from V and 5 bases from J, with 7 bases in between. The CDR3 is made up of 13 amino acids. The CDR3 DNA reads TGTGCCAGCAGTTTAGGGACATATCAGCCCCAGCATTTT. Encoded protein: CASSLGTYQPQHF.

This clonotype showed up just a few times. This sequence joins TRBV7-8 and TRBJ1-2, with D uncertain. Trimming pared 5 bases from V and 4 bases from J, leaving 14 bases between. CDR3 length: 14 amino acids. Germline lookup yields CDR1 SGHVS and CDR2 FQNEAQ. CDR3 DNA sequence: TGTGCCAGCAGCCCGGACGGAATATTCTATGGCTACACCTTC. Its protein product is CASSPDGIFYGYTF.

This clonotype occurred a few times. V gene TRBV7-2 combines with J gene TRBJ2-1; 14 nucleotides agree with TRBD2. This CDR3 is built from 16 residues. The junction had 4 bases not matched to a gene; V was cut back by 2 bases and J by 7 bases. CDR1 and CDR2 from the germline V gene are SGHTA and FQGNSA. The DNA for the CDR3 is TGTGCCAGCAGCTTACGGGGGACTAGCGGGAGTAATGAGCAGTTCTTC. Protein: CASSLRGTSGSNEQFF.

This clonotype was seen ten or more times. V and J are TRBV5-1 and TRBJ2-7; the match to TRBD1 covers 7 bases. Germline CDR1 is SGHRS and CDR2 is YFSETQ. V was pared by 0 bases and J by 7 bases, with 10 bases of the junction left unmatched. This CDR3 is 15 amino acids long. CDR3 residues: CASSLDPGQRREQYF. As DNA, the CDR3 is TGCGCCAGCAGCTTGGATCCGGGACAGCGTAGGGAGCAGTACTTC.

This clonotype was seen at least ten times. The chain joins TRBV6-5 to TRBJ2-2, with 13 positions matching TRBD2. The CDR3 is 19 residues long. The trim removed 0 bases at V and 3 bases at J, leaving 7 bases unmatched. CDR1 is MNHEY, CDR2 SVGAGI, per germline. CDR3 sequence reads: CASSYSRTSGSMHTGELFF. The CDR3 nucleotides read TGTGCCAGCAGTTACTCCCGGACTAGCGGGAGTATGCACACCGGGGAGCTGTTTTTT.

In its sample, this clonotype was seen once. Since a much larger clone is just one base distant, this may be a read error. The V gene is TRBV4-1, the J gene TRBJ2-1; maybe TRBD2 (6 bases). Germline CDR1 reads MGHRA; CDR2 reads YSYEKL. The CDR3 consists of 16 residues. V was shortened by 3 bases and J by 6 bases, with 18 bases between the two germline ends. In DNA form, the CDR3 reads TGCGCCAGCAGCCACCCGGGGGTTAGCGTCTGCAATGAGCAGTTCTTC. Its translation is CASSHPGVSVCNEQFF.

This clonotype came up many times. The DNA for the CDR3 is TGTGCCACCACTACAGGACCCCTCTACGAGCAGTACTTC. Amino acids: CATTTGPLYEQYF. The chain recombines TRBV10-3 with TRBJ2-7; D is perhaps TRBD1 (5 bases). Germline assignment: CDR1 ENHRY and CDR2 SYGVKD. Trimming cost V 10 bases and J 3 bases, with 16 bases left between them. The CDR3 runs to 13 residues.

With respect to this clonotype: It may be a read error: a sequence one base away is much more abundant. DNA of the CDR3: TGCATTGCTAGAGATCAAGGGTCTGGGGACGAGCAGTACTTC. Protein: CIARDQGSGDEQYF. The V gene is TRBV20-1, the J gene TRBJ2-7; no clear D. The CDR3 consists of 14 residues. CDR1 DFQATT and CDR2 SNEGSKA come from the germline V gene (reference sequence).

This clonotype has ten or more counts. The rearrangement joins TRBV27 to TRBJ2-2; D may be TRBD2 (6 bases). Trimming left V 6 bases short and J 0 bases short, with 11 bases between. In germline, CDR1 is MNHEY, CDR2 SMNVEV (reference sequence). The CDR3 loop spans 15 amino acids. CDR3 in amino acids: CASRPSGANTGELFF. The CDR3 nucleotides read TGTGCCAGCAGGCCTTCGGGGGCGAACACCGGGGAGCTGTTTTTT.

This clonotype was observed at least ten times. The rearrangement links TRBV11-2 to TRBJ2-7; tentative D call: TRBD2 (5 bases). Germline lookup yields CDR1 SGHAT and CDR2 FQNNGV. V was cut by 3 bases and J by 5 bases, with 14 bases left in between. The CDR3 extends over 14 amino acids. CDR3 bases: TGTGCCAGCAGCTTGCCCCCGGACTTAGACGAGCAGTACTTC. Protein: CASSLPPDLDEQYF.

This clonotype has just a few counts. The chain combines TRBV7-9 with TRBJ1-2; 7 nucleotides align to TRBD1. This CDR3 has 14 amino acids. V shed 4 bases and J 6 bases; nucleotides not matched to a gene: 8. Germline V CDR1 and CDR2: SEHNR, FQNEAQ (reference sequence). CDR3 DNA: TGTGCCAGCAGCTCCGGTGGGACAGTAAATGGCTACACCTTC. It is translated as CASSSGGTVNGYTF.

This clonotype was observed many times. The chain uses TRBV12-5 and TRBJ2-2; possible D gene TRBD1, 6 bases. Trimming took 4 bases from V and 0 from J, leaving 6 bases between them. The CDR3 contains 14 residues. Germline values: CDR1 LGHNT, CDR2 FRNRAP. The CDR3 region is CASGSGANTGELFF. The CDR3 coding sequence is TGTGCTAGTGGTTCAGGGGCGAACACCGGGGAGCTGTTTTTT.